The 30 T cell receptor beta chains listed next were all sequenced from one sample in a study of T cells in Graves' hyperthyroidism and ophthalmopathy. It was RNA transcripts that yielded the amplified TCR beta CDR3 regions. The primer set for the first-round RT-PCR of the TCR CDR3 was HTBI. TCRdb used MiXCR to reprocess the multiplex PCR reads, holding one entry per CDR3 protein. The top ten hold about 45% of the sample, which has roughly 510,000 distinct CDR3 sequences, 35% to 50% seen once. The sequenced sample consisted of peripheral blood or thyroid tissue (not recorded which). The receptors come from an adult woman with Graves' disease, either hyperthyroidism or ophthalmopathy (not recorded which).

The rearrangement uses TRBV7-2 and TRBJ2-7, with D possibly matching TRBD2 (6 bases). V shed 5 bases and J shed 2 bases, with 19 bases lying between them. This CDR3 contains 16 residues. In germline, CDR1 is SGHTA, CDR2 FQGNSA. The CDR3 here is CASSQEGTATPYEQYF. The CDR3 DNA follows: TGTGCCAGCAGCCAAGAAGGGACTGCCACGCCCTACGAGCAGTACTTC.

The chain uses TRBV7-2 and TRBJ2-6, with 9 bases aligning to TRBD1. The CDR3 has 17 amino acids. V was pared by 5 bases and J by 2 bases, with 7 bases of the junction left unmatched. CDR1 is SGHTA, CDR2 FQGNSA, per germline. The CDR3 sequence is CASSLGQGWAGANVLTF. In DNA form, the CDR3 reads TGTGCCAGCAGCCTTGGACAGGGGTGGGCTGGGGCCAACGTCCTGACTTTC.

This clonotype was picked up many times. V is TRBV9 and J is TRBJ1-3; D is perhaps TRBD1 (6 bases). Germline V gene lookup returns CDR1 SGDLS and CDR2 YYNGEE. This CDR3 has 15 amino acids. V was pared by 2 bases and J by 4 bases, with 13 bases between. Written as DNA, the CDR3 is TGTGCCAGCAGCGTGGTCTCGGGGGCGGGAAACACCATATATTTT. Residues: CASSVVSGAGNTIYF.

The gene calls are TRBV10-3 and TRBJ1-1, with a weak D call TRBD1 (5 bases). V shed 7 bases and J shed 6 bases, with 18 bases lying between them. From germline, CDR1 is ENHRY and CDR2 SYGVKD. The CDR3 is made up of 14 amino acids. The CDR3 reads CAIKETGGMAEAFF. As DNA, the CDR3 is TGTGCCATCAAGGAGACGGGGGGTATGGCTGAAGCTTTCTTT.

The chain combines TRBV19 with TRBJ2-5; tentatively, D is TRBD2 (6 bases). Trimming removed 3 bases from V and 2 bases from J, with 10 bases in between. Germline V CDR1 and CDR2: LNHDA, SQIVND (reference sequence). The CDR3 is 14 residues long. In nucleotides, the CDR3 is TGTGCCAGTAGTATGTACGGGAGACAAGAGACCCAGTACTTC. This gives the protein CASSMYGRQETQYF.

This clonotype has only a few counts. V gene TRBV10-3 combines with J gene TRBJ2-7; perhaps TRBD1 as D (6 bases). The CDR3 is made up of 11 amino acids. CDR1 ENHRY and CDR2 SYGVKD come from the germline V gene. V gave up 10 bases and J gave up 1 base, with 8 bases separating them. CDR3 protein: CATTGSYEQYF. CDR3 sequence (DNA): TGTGCCACCACAGGGTCCTACGAGCAGTACTTC.

The V call is TRBV9, the J call TRBJ2-5; D gene ambiguous. The CDR3 runs to 14 residues. Germline values: CDR1 SGDLS, CDR2 YYNGEE. V was pared by 2 bases and J by 5 bases, with 13 bases between. CDR3 loop: CASSVGPEWETQYF. Here the CDR3 DNA reads TGTGCCAGCAGCGTTGGCCCCGAGTGGGAGACCCAGTACTTC.

The J gene is TRBJ1-2, the V gene TRBV20-1; 12 positions agree with TRBD1. V was pared by 5 bases and J by 7 bases, with 11 bases of the junction left unmatched. The CDR3 is 15 residues long. CDR1 and CDR2 (germline): DFQATT, SNEGSKA (reference sequence). The CDR3 loop reads CSAHLRDRGQVGYTF. In nucleotides, the CDR3 is TGCAGTGCTCACCTTAGGGACAGGGGGCAGGTTGGCTACACCTTC.

This clonotype was seen more than once but under ten times. The genes are TRBV24-1 and TRBJ2-7; D perhaps matches TRBD2 (6 bases). Germline V CDR1 and CDR2: KGHDR, SFDVKD. This CDR3 has 12 amino acids. V dropped 5 bases and J dropped 3 bases, with 7 bases sitting between them. The CDR3 is CATSGRDYEQYF. In DNA, the CDR3 is TGTGCCACCAGTGGGCGGGACTACGAGCAGTACTTC.

The chain links TRBV24-1 to TRBJ2-1; 8 bases line up with TRBD2. J was trimmed by 2 bases and V by 7 bases; bases with no gene match: 3. This CDR3 spans 14 amino acids. Germline-derived CDR1 and CDR2 are KGHDR and SFDVKD. CDR3 residues: CATRAGAAYNEQFF. The CDR3 DNA reads as TGTGCCACCAGAGCGGGAGCGGCCTACAATGAGCAGTTCTTC.

For this clonotype: The junction departs from germline at one end; a sequencing error may be responsible. This chain links TRBV12-3 or TRBV12-4 with TRBJ1-3, with 8 positions matching TRBD1. The CDR3 runs 14 residues. The CDR3 is CGSRTGTGGNTIYF. CDR3 sequence (DNA): TGTGGCAGCAGGACAGGGACGGGCGGAAACACCATATATTTT.

Ten or more counts support this clonotype. The V gene is TRBV4-1, the J gene TRBJ1-2, with D unclear. CDR3 size: 13 residues. V lost 1 base to trimming and J lost 6 bases, with 9 bases between them. The germline V gene has CDR1 MGHRA and CDR2 YSYEKL. The CDR3 here is CASSQGFGNGYTF. The DNA of the CDR3 is TGCGCCAGCAGCCAAGGATTTGGGAATGGCTACACCTTC.

The chain has TRBV15 and TRBJ1-2; no firm D call. V was shortened by 0 bases and J by 8 bases, with 16 bases between the two germline ends. Germline V gives CDR1 LNHNV, CDR2 YYDKDF (reference sequence). The CDR3 loop spans 15 amino acids. CDR3 amino acids: CATSRDPTDTEGYTF. The CDR3 DNA reads TGTGCCACCAGCAGAGATCCCACAGATACGGAGGGCTACACCTTC.

This clonotype was counted many times. This rearrangement joins TRBV5-1 to TRBJ2-7; 7 nucleotides agree with TRBD2. Germline V gives CDR1 SGHRS, CDR2 YFSETQ. The CDR3 runs to 15 residues. Trimming at V came to 4 bases and at J to 2 bases, leaving 9 bases not matched to a gene. CDR3 in amino acids: CASSQELASTYEQYF. The CDR3 DNA reads TGCGCCAGCAGCCAAGAACTAGCGAGCACCTACGAGCAGTACTTC.

The chain is built from TRBV10-3 and TRBJ1-2, with a tentative D call TRBD1 (5 bases). Germline values: CDR1 ENHRY, CDR2 SYGVKD. Trimming took off 0 bases at V and 0 bases at J, with 11 bases between the two ends. The CDR3 runs 16 residues. In DNA form, the CDR3 reads TGTGCCATCAGTGAGTCTAGGGGCGGAACTAACTATGGCTACACCTTC. Its protein product is CAISESRGGTNYGYTF.

This chain joins TRBV18 and TRBJ1-2, with 8 bases lining up with TRBD1. The germline V gene has CDR1 KGHSH and CDR2 LQKENI. This CDR3 comprises 14 residues. Losses at the gene ends were 4 bases for V and 4 bases for J; bases not matched to a gene: 5. The CDR3 loop reads CASSRTGTIYGYTF. For the CDR3, the DNA is TGTGCCAGCTCACGGACAGGGACCATCTATGGCTACACCTTC.

The chain has TRBV4-3 and TRBJ1-1, with 9 nucleotides matching TRBD1. The germline V gene has CDR1 LGHNA and CDR2 YSLEER. The CDR3 loop spans 16 amino acids. After removal of 2 bases from V and 1 base from J, the junction contained 5 bases not matched to a gene. The CDR3 sequence is CASSQLGTGRNTEAFF. In DNA, the CDR3 is TGCGCCAGCAGCCAACTCGGGACAGGGAGGAACACTGAAGCTTTCTTT.

This clonotype was seen only a few times. The V and J genes are TRBV6-2 or TRBV6-3 and TRBJ1-5; D might be TRBD1 (6 bases). The CDR3 spans 14 residues. Germline lookup yields CDR1 MNHEY and CDR2 SVGEGT. V lost 6 bases, J lost 2 bases, and 11 bases lay in between. The CDR3 is CASRHREGNQPQHF. The CDR3 DNA reads TGTGCCAGCAGACACAGGGAGGGCAATCAGCCCCAGCATTTT.

Many counts were recorded for this clonotype. The CDR3 nucleotides are TGCAGTGCTAGAGATTACCGGGAGCCAGCAACTGGAAACACCATATATTTT. It is translated as CSARDYREPATGNTIYF. This chain uses TRBV20-1 with TRBJ1-3, with D unclear. The CDR3 extends over 17 amino acids. V was trimmed by 0 bases and J by 2 bases, leaving 17 bases between them. Germline values: CDR1 DFQATT, CDR2 SNEGSKA (reference sequence).

This clonotype was counted only a few times. The chain has TRBV5-5 and TRBJ1-6; TRBD1 is a possible D gene (5 bases). Trimming took off 2 bases at V and 8 bases at J, with 14 bases between the two ends. The CDR3 runs to 15 residues. In germline, CDR1 is SGHKS, CDR2 YYEKEE (reference sequence). The CDR3 nucleotides read TGTGCCAGCAGCTTAGCTTCAGGGTTTGATTCACCCCTCCACTTT. Its protein is CASSLASGFDSPLHF.

The gene calls are TRBV7-8 and TRBJ1-6; D may be TRBD1 (5 bases). CDR1 is SGHVS, CDR2 FQNEAQ, per germline. V lost 1 base and J 6 bases, leaving 13 bases between the germline ends. The CDR3 runs 16 residues. CDR3 in DNA: TGTGCCAGCAGCTTAGGGGCCTCGGGGGGTAATTCACCCCTCCACTTT. Its protein is CASSLGASGGNSPLHF.

Ten or more counts support this clonotype. V usage is TRBV10-3 and J usage is TRBJ2-7, with a weak D call TRBD1 (6 bases). The CDR3 extends over 15 amino acids. Between the trimmed V and J ends, which lost 4 bases and 2 bases, there was a span of 15 bases. Germline-derived CDR1 and CDR2 are ENHRY and SYGVKD. The CDR3 reads CAISADRSTTYEQYF. The CDR3 bases are TGTGCCATCAGTGCAGACAGGTCAACCACCTACGAGCAGTACTTC.

This clonotype was observed once. The V and J genes are TRBV7-9 and TRBJ2-5, with no clear D. Germline values: CDR1 SEHNR, CDR2 FQNEAQ (reference sequence). The CDR3 contains 14 residues. Trimming stripped 2 bases from V and 2 bases from J, with 9 bases between. CDR3 residues: CASSLSASQETQYF. CDR3 DNA: TGTGCCAGCAGCTTATCAGCTAGTCAAGAGACCCAGTACTTC.

V and J are TRBV9 and TRBJ2-7, with D unclear. With 4 bases removed from V and 6 bases from J, the gap between germline ends came to 14 bases. Germline CDR1 reads SGDLS; CDR2 reads YYNGEE. CDR3 length equals 13 residues. CDR3 coding DNA: TGTGCCAGCAGCTTAGAACCATCTCGCGAGCAGTACTTC. This encodes CASSLEPSREQYF.

This clonotype was observed many times. The chain links TRBV2 to TRBJ2-1; the D gene is possibly TRBD1 (5 bases). The CDR3 extends over 13 amino acids. The ends were cut back, 3 bases at V and 9 bases at J, with 12 bases in the middle. The germline V gene has CDR1 SNHLY and CDR2 FYNNEI. The CDR3 DNA sequence: TGTGCCAGCAGTGACCCAGGGCATGGTGAGCAGTTCTTC. Translating gives CASSDPGHGEQFF.

The chain joins TRBV7-9 to TRBJ2-5; 8 bases line up with TRBD2. Germline loops: CDR1 SEHNR, CDR2 FQNEAQ (reference sequence). CDR3 size: 17 residues. The junction had 15 bases not matched to a gene; V was cut back by 4 bases and J by 5 bases. The CDR3 nucleotides read TGTGCCAGCAGCTCCCGAGCCCGGGGGGGTGTACCGGAGACCCAGTACTTC. Its protein product is CASSSRARGGVPETQYF.

The rearrangement uses TRBV7-2 and TRBJ2-7; TRBD2 might be the D (5 bases). This CDR3 has 14 amino acids. The ends were cut back, 5 bases at V and 6 bases at J, with 17 bases in the middle. Germline V gene lookup returns CDR1 SGHTA and CDR2 FQGNSA. CDR3 nucleotide sequence: TGTGCCAGCAGCGCATTGGTGGGAGCCTCCGAGCAGTACTTC. It translates to CASSALVGASEQYF. Full variable domain (missing parts from reference TRBV7-2 and TRBJ2-7): GAGVSQSPSNKVTEKGKDVELRCDPISGHTALYWYRQSLGQGLEFLIYFQGNSAPDKSGLPSDRFSAERTGGSVSTLTIQRTQQEDSAVYLCASSALVGASEQYFGPGTRLTVT.

This clonotype was seen only once. The chain employs TRBV24-1 and TRBJ2-5; D is unresolved. The CDR3 contains 15 residues. Germline CDR1 and CDR2: KGHDR and SFDVKD. V lost 1 base and J lost 5, with 13 bases in between. The DNA of the CDR3 is TGTGCCACCAGTGATTTACCCGGCGATCGGGAGACCCAGTACTTC. It specifies CATSDLPGDRETQYF.

V gene TRBV15 combines with J gene TRBJ1-1, with D possibly matching TRBD1 (6 bases). Between the trimmed V and J ends, which lost 3 bases and 6 bases, there was a span of 17 bases. The CDR3 runs 15 residues. CDR1 is LNHNV and CDR2 is YYDKDF in the germline V gene (reference sequence). DNA for the CDR3: TGTGCCACCAGCAGCCAAGGGACACTCCGGGCTGAAGCTTTCTTT. Translating gives CATSSQGTLRAEAFF.

The V call is TRBV7-2, the J call TRBJ1-2, with a tentative D call TRBD1 (6 bases). The germline CDR1 and CDR2 sequences are SGHTA and FQGNSA. The ends were cut back, 2 bases at V and 1 base at J, with 14 bases in the middle. The CDR3 totals 16 residues. CDR3 DNA: TGTGCCAGCAGCTTATCAGGGTCGGACAGTAACTATGGCTACACCTTC. Amino acids: CASSLSGSDSNYGYTF. Full variable domain (missing parts from reference TRBV7-2 and TRBJ1-2): GAGVSQSPSNKVTEKGKDVELRCDPISGHTALYWYRQSLGQGLEFLIYFQGNSAPDKSGLPSDRFSAERTGGSVSTLTIQRTQQEDSAVYLCASSLSGSDSNYGYTFGSGTRLTVV.